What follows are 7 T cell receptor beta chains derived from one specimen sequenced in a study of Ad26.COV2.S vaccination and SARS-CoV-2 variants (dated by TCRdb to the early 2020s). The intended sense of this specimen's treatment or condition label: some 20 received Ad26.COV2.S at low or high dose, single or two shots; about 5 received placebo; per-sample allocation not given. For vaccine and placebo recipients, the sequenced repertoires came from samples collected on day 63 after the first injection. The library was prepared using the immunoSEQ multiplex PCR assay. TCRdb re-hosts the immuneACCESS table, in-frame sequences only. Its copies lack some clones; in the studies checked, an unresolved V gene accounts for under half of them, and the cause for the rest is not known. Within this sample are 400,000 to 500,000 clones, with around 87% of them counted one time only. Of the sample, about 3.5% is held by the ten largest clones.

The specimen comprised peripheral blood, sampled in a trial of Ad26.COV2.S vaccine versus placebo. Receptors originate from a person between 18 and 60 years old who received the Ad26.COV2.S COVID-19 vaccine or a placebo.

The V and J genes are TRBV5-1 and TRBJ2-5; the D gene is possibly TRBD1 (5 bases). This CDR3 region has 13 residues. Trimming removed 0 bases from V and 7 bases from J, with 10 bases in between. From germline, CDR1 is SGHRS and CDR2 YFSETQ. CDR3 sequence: CASSLVQDGTQYF. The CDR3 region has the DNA TGCGCCAGCAGCTTGGTACAGGACGGGACCCAGTACTTC. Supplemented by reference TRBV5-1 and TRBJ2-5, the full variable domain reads KAGVTQTPRYLIKTRGQQVTLSCSPISGHRSVSWYQQTPGQGLQFLFEYFSETQRNKGNFPGRFSGRQFSNSRSEMNVSTLELGDSALYLCASSLVQDGTQYFGPGTRLLVL.

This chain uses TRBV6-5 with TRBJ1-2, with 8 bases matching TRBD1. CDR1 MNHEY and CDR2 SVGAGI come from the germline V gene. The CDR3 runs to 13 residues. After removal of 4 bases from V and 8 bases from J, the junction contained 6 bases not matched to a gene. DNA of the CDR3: TGTGCCAGCAGTTCGTCAGGGGGCGTGGGCTACACCTTC. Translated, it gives CASSSSGGVGYTF.

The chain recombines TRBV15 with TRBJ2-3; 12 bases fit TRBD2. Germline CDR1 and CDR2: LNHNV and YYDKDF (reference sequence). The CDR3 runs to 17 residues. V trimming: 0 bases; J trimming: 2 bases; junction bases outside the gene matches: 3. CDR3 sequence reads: CATSRETSGGVTDTQYF. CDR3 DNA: TGTGCCACCAGCAGAGAGACTAGCGGGGGAGTCACAGATACGCAGTATTTT.

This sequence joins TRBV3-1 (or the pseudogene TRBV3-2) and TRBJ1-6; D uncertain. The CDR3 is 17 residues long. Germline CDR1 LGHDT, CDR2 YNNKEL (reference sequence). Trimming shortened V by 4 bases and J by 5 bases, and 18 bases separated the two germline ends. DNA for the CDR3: TGTGCCAGCAGCCCCCGGACCCATTCTGGGAATAATTCACCCCTCCACTTT. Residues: CASSPRTHSGNNSPLHF.

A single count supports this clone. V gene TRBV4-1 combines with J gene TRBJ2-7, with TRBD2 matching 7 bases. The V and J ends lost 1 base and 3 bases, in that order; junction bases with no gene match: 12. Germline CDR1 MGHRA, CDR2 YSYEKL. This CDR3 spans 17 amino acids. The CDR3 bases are TGCGCCAGCAGCCAAGCAGAGGGGAGCGGGGACTACTACGAGCAGTACTTC. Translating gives CASSQAEGSGDYYEQYF.

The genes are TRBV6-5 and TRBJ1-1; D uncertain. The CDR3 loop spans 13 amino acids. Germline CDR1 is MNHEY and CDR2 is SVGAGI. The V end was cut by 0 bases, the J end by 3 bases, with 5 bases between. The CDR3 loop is CASSYSWDTEAFF. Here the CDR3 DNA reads TGTGCCAGCAGTTACTCGTGGGACACTGAAGCTTTCTTT.

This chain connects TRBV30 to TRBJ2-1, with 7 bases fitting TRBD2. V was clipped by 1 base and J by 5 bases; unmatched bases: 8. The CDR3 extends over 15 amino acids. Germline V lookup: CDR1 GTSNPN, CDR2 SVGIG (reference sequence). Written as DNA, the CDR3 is TGTGCCTGGAGTGATATTAGCGGGCGTAACAATGAGCAGTTCTTC. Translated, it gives CAWSDISGRNNEQFF.